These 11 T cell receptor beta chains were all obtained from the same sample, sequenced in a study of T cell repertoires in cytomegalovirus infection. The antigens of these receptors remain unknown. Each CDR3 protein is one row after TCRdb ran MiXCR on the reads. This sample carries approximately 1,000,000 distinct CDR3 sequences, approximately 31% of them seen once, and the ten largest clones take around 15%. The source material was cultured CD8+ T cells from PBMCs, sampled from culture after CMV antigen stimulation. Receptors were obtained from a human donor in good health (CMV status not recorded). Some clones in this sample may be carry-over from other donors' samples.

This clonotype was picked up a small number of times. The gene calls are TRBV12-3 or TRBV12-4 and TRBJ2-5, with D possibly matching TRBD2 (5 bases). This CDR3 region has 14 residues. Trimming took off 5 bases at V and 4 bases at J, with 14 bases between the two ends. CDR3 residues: CASSPGKGLETQYF. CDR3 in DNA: TGTGCCAGCAGTCCGGGGAAAGGACTAGAGACCCAGTACTTC.

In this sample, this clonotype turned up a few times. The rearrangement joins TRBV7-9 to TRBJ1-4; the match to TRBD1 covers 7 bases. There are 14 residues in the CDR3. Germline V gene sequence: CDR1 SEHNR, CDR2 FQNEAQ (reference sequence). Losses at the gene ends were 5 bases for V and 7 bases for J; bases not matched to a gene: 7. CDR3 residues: CASSPTGPLEKLFF. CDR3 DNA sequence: TGTGCCAGCAGCCCGACAGGGCCTCTTGAAAAACTGTTTTTT.

The CDR3 region is CASGVDPQHF. The CDR3 coding sequence is TGCGCCAGCGGGGTCGATCCCCAGCATTTT. The J gene is TRBJ1-5, the V gene TRBV4-1, with D unclear. The germline V gene has CDR1 MGHRA and CDR2 YSYEKL. The CDR3 sequence is 10 residues long. The V end lost 8 bases, the J end lost 10 bases, and 9 bases lay between the germline ends.

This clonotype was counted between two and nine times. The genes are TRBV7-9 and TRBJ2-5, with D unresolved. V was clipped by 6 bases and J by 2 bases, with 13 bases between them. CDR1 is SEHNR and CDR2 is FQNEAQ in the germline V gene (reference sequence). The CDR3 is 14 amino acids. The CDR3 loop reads CASSPDTAQETQYF. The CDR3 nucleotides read TGTGCCAGCAGTCCTGACACCGCACAAGAGACCCAGTACTTC. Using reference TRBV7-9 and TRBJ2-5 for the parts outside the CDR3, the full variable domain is DTGVSQNPRHKITKRGQNVTFRCDPISEHNRLYWYRQTLGQGPEFLTYFQNEAQLEKSRLLSDRFSAERPKGSFSTLEIQRTEQGDSAMYLCASSPDTAQETQYFGPGTRLLVL.

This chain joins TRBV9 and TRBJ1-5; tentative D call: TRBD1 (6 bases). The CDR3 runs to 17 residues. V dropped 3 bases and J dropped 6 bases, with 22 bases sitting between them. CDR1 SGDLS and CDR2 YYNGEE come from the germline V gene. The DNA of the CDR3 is TGTGCCAGCAGCGCTGATGGACAGCCTACCCCAGCTCAGCCCCAGCATTTT. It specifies CASSADGQPTPAQPQHF. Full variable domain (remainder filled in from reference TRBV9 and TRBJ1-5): DSGVTQTPKHLITATGQRVTLRCSPRSGDLSVYWYQQSLDQGLQFLIQYYNGEERAKGNILERFSAQQFPDLHSELNLSSLELGDSALYFCASSADGQPTPAQPQHFGDGTRLSIL.

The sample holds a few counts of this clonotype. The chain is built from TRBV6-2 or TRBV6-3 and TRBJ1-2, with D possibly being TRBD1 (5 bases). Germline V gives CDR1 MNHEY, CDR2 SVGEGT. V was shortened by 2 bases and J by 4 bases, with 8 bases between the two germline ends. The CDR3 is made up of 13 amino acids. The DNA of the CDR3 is TGTGCCAGCAGTTACGACAGCGCCTATGGCTACACCTTC. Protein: CASSYDSAYGYTF.

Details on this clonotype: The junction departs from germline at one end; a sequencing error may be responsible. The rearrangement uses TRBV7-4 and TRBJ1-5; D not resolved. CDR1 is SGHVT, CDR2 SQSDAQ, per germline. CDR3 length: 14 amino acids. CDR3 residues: CASSLDGSNQHQHF. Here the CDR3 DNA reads TGTGCCAGCAGCTTAGACGGGAGCAATCAGCACCAGCATTTT.

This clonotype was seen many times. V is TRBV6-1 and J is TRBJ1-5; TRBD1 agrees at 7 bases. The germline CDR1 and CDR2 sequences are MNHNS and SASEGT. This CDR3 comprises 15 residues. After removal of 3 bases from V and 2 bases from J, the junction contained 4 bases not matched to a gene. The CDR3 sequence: CASSDPGQGNQPQHF. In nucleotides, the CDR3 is TGTGCCAGCAGTGACCCTGGACAGGGCAATCAGCCCCAGCATTTT.

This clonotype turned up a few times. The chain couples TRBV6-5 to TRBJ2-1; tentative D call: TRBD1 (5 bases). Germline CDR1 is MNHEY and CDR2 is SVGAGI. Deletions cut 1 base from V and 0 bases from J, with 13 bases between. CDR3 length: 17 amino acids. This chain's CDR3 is CASSYLRRASSYNEQFF. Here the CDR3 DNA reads TGTGCCAGCAGTTACTTGCGCAGGGCAAGCTCCTACAATGAGCAGTTCTTC.

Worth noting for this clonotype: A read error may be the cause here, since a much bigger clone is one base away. Here the CDR3 DNA reads TGTGCCGGCAGCCCCCCCCGGGGACCTCTGAAGGATACGCAGTATTTT. This encodes CAGSPPRGPLKDTQYF. The rearrangement links TRBV7-8 to TRBJ2-3; D possibly uses TRBD1 or TRBD2 (5 bases each). The CDR3 runs to 16 residues. Germline CDR1 and CDR2: SGHVS and FQNEAQ.

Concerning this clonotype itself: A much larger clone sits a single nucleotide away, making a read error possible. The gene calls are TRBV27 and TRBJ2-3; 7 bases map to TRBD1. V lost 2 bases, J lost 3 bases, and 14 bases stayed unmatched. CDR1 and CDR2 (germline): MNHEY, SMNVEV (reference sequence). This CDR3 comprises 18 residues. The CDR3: CASSLPQTQQGKTDTQYF. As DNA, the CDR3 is TGTGCCAGCAGTTTACCTCAGACCCAACAGGGGAAAACAGATACGCAGTATTTT.